This TCR beta chain was documented in a study of blood T cell repertoires in COVID-19. Study in general: T cells, B-cell-depleted T cells, or PBMCs provided the cDNA or gDNA that served as material.

The study recruited people aged 18 to 89 years across about two dozen US areas. Participants had their cohort set by participant-reported clinical history. In this sample, this clone turned up once. With V trimmed by 8 bases and J by 6 bases, 9 bases remained unmatched. The CDR3 covers 14 residues. CDR1 is SGHAT, CDR2 FQNNGV, per germline. As processed by the authors: Estimates of nucleated cell counts were drawn from the amplification of reference gene primers. Using immunoSEQ multiplex PCR, the repertoire was profiled, and TCRdb retains in-frame clones only, with some absent. The V and J calls and the clone size are those of that table, but D and trimming were determined from the DNA. This table holds fewer than 500,000 clones, 87% found once.

Material for sequencing was PBMCs or T cells enriched from blood (not recorded which). This receptor was identified in a woman younger than 30 with acute COVID-19. J is TRBJ2-1 and V is TRBV11-2, with TRBD2 matching 8 bases. CDR3 sequence reads: CASGRRGVSNEQFF. The CDR3 DNA is TGTGCCAGCGGCCGGCGGGGGGTGAGCAATGAGCAGTTCTTC.